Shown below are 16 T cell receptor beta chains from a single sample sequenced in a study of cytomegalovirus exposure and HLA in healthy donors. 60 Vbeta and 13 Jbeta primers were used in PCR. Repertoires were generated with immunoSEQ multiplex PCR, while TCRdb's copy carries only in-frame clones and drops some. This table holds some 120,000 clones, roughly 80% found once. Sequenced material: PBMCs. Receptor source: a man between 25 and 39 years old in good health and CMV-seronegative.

This CDR3 is CASSPTSNEQFF. As DNA, the CDR3 is TGTGCCAGCAGTCCGACTAGCAATGAGCAGTTCTTC. The rearrangement joins TRBV6-6 to TRBJ2-1; TRBD2 is a possible D gene (6 bases). With 5 bases removed from V and 6 bases from J, the gap between germline ends came to 8 bases. The V gene's germline CDR1 is MNHNY and CDR2 SVGAGI (reference sequence). The CDR3 loop spans 12 amino acids.

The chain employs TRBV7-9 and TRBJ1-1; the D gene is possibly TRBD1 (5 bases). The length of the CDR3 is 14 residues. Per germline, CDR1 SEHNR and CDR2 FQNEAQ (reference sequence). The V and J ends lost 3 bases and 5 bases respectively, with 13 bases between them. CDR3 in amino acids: CASSLGRVRTEAFF. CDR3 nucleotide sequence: TGTGCCAGCAGCTTGGGCAGGGTGCGGACTGAAGCTTTCTTT.

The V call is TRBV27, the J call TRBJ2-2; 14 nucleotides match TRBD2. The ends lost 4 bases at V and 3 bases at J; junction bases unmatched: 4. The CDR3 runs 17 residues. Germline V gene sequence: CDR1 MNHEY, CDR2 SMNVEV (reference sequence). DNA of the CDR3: TGTGCCAGCAGTTCGAGACTAGCGGGGGGGCACACCGGGGAGCTGTTTTTT. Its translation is CASSSRLAGGHTGELFF.

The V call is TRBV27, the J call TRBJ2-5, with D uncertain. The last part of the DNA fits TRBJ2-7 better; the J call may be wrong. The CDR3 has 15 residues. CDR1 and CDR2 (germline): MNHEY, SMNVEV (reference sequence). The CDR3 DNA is TGTGCCAGCAGTTTATCGCACAGTCTTAGTTTCGAGCAGTACTTC. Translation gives CASSLSHSLSFEQYF.

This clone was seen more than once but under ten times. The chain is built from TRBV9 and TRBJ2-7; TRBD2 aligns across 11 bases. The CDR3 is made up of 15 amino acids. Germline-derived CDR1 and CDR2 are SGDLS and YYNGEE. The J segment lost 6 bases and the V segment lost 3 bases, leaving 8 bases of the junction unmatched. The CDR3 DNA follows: TGTGCCAGCAGCGGAACTAGCGGGGGTATATCCGAGCAGTACTTC. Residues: CASSGTSGGISEQYF. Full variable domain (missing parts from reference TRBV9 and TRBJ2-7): DSGVTQTPKHLITATGQRVTLRCSPRSGDLSVYWYQQSLDQGLQFLIQYYNGEERAKGNILERFSAQQFPDLHSELNLSSLELGDSALYFCASSGTSGGISEQYFGPGTRLTVT.

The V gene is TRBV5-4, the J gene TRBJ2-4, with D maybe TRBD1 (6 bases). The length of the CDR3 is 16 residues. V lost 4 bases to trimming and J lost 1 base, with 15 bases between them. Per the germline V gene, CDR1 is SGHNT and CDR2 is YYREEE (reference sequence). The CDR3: CASSRGTDVAKNIQYF. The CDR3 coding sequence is TGTGCCAGCAGCAGGGGGACGGACGTTGCCAAAAACATTCAGTACTTC.

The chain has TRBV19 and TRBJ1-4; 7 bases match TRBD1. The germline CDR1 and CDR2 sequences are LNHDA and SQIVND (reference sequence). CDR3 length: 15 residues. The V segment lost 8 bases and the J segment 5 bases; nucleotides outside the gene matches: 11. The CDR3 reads CASGPWTGLNEKLFF. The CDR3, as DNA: TGTGCCAGTGGGCCCTGGACAGGCCTCAATGAAAAACTGTTTTTT.

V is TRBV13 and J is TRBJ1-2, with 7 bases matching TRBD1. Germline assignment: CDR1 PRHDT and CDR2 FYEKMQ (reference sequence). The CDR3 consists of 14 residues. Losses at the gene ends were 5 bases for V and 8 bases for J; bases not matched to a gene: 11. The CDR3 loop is CASSVRQGQGGYTF. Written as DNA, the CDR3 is TGTGCCAGCAGCGTAAGACAGGGCCAAGGAGGCTACACCTTC.

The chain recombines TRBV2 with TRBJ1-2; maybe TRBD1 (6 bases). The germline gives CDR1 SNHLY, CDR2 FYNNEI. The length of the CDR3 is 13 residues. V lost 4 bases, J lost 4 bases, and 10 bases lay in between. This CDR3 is CASSGTALYGYTF. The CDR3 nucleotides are TGTGCCAGCAGTGGGACAGCGCTCTATGGCTACACCTTC.

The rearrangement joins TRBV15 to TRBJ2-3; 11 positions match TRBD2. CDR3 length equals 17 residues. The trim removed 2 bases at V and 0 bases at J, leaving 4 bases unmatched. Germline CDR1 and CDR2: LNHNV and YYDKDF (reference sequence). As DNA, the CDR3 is TGTGCCACCAGCAGACATAGGACTAGCGGGAGCACAGATACGCAGTATTTT. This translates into CATSRHRTSGSTDTQYF.

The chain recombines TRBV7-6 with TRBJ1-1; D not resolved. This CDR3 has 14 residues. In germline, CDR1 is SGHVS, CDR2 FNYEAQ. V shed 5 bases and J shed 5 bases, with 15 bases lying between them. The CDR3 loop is CASSPRSTGTEAFF. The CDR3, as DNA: TGTGCCAGCAGCCCTAGGTCAACGGGGACTGAAGCTTTCTTT.

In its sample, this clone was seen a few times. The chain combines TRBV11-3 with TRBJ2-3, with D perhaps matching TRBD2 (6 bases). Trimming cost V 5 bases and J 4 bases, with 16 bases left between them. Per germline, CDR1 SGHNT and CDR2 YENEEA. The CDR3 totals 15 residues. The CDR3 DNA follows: TGTGCCAGCAGCCCGCGTGGGACTCCGTCAGATACGCAGTATTTT. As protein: CASSPRGTPSDTQYF.

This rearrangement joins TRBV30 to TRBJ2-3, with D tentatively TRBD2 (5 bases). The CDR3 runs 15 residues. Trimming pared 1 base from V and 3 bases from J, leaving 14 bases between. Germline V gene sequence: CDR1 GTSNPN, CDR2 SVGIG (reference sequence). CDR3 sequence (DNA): TGTGCCTGGAGTGCTGTCTCCCCGGGGACAGATACGCAGTATTTT. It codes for CAWSAVSPGTDTQYF.

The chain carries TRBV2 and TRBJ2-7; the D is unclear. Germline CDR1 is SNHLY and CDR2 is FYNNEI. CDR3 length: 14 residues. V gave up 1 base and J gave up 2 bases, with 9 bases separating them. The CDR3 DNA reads TGTGCCAGCAGTGAAGGGCAGTCCCCCTACGAGCAGTACTTC. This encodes CASSEGQSPYEQYF. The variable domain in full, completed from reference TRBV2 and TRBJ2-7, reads EPEVTQTPSHQVTQMGQEVILRCVPISNHLYFYWYRQILGQKVEFLVSFYNNEISEKSEIFDDQFSVERPDGSNFTLKIRSTKLEDSAMYFCASSEGQSPYEQYFGPGTRLTVT.

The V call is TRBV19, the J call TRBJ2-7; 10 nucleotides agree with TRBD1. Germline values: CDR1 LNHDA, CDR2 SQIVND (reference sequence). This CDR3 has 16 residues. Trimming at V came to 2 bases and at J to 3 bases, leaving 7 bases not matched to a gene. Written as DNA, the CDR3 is TGTGCCAGTAGTATAAACCGGGACAGGGGCGACTACGAGCAGTACTTC. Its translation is CASSINRDRGDYEQYF.

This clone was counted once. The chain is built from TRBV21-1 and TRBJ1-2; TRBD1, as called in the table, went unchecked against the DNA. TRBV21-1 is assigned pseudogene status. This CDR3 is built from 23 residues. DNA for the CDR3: TGTGCCAGCAGCAAAATGGAGTTTCCCAGGAGACAGGGGCCGCCGACGAGCCAGTATGGCTACACCTTC. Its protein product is CASSKMEFPRRQGPPTSQYGYTF.